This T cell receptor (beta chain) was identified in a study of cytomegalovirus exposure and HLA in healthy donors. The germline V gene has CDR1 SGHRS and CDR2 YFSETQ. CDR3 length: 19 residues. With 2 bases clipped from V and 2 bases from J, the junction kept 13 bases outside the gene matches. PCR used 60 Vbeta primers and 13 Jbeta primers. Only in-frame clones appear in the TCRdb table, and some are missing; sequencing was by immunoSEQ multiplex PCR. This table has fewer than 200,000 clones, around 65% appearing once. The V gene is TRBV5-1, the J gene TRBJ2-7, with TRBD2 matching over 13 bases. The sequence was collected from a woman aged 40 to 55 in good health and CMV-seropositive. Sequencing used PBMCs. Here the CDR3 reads CASSFGLAGARLTTYEQYF. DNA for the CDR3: TGCGCCAGCAGCTTTGGACTAGCGGGAGCTAGGCTAACTACCTACGAGCAGTACTTC. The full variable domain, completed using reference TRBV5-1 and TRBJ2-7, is KAGVTQTPRYLIKTRGQQVTLSCSPISGHRSVSWYQQTPGQGLQFLFEYFSETQRNKGNFPGRFSGRQFSNSRSEMNVSTLELGDSALYLCASSFGLAGARLTTYEQYFGPGTRLTVT.